The sequence of this T cell receptor beta chain was determined in a study of blood T cells in healthy people across ages. Then a second PCR, running roughly 6 to 12 cycles, was carried out with a sample-barcoded 5' primer and a J-beta primer mix. From the 5' RACE reads, TCRdb called clonotypes with MiXCR, one entry per CDR3 protein. The sample shows some 800,000 distinct CDR3 sequences, 20% to 25% of them seen only once. Trimming took off 1 base at V and 1 base at J, with 9 bases between the two ends. The V gene's germline CDR1 is LNHNV and CDR2 YYDKDF (reference sequence). The CDR3 is 15 amino acids. The same data also contributed to another study, on T cells of mothers and their children. Per that paper: Sample barcodes and 2-4 random nucleotides came from the second PCR's M1S primer.

V and J are TRBV15 and TRBJ2-3, with a tentative D call TRBD2 (6 bases). The source of this sequence is a boy between 10 and 17 years old in good health. What was sequenced was blood. This CDR3 reads CATSRGGGGTDTQYF. CDR3 in DNA: TGTGCCACCAGCAGAGGGGGCGGGGGCACAGATACGCAGTATTTT.